The sequence of this T cell receptor beta chain was determined in a study of cytomegalovirus exposure and HLA in healthy donors. V dropped 4 bases and J dropped 1; count of bases not matched to a gene: 4. This CDR3 has 14 amino acids. Per germline, CDR1 LNHDA and CDR2 SQIVND (reference sequence). A multiplex PCR was run with 60 Vbeta primers and 13 Jbeta primers. Profiled with immunoSEQ multiplex PCR; TCRdb holds only in-frame clones, not every one. Among around 100,000 clones, roughly 79% were seen once, and the ten largest hold around 4.2%. The material sequenced was PBMCs. V usage is TRBV19 and J usage is TRBJ2-7; TRBD1 agrees at 7 bases. This receptor was identified in a woman in her 70s in good health and CMV-seropositive. CDR3 in DNA: TGTGCCAGTAGTAACCCGGGACAGTCCTACGAGCAGTACTTC. Protein product: CASSNPGQSYEQYF.